Listed below are T cell receptor beta chains from one sample, sequenced in a study of OX40 agonist ivuxolimab in advanced cancers. Produced via immunoSEQ multiplex PCR; TCRdb's table is partial and in-frame only. Of 15,000 to 25,000 clones listed, around 90% are singletons. The sequences come from CD4+ or CD8+ T cells sorted from blood, collected in a trial of the OX40 agonist ivuxolimab. The receptors were sampled from an adult with an advanced solid tumor such as melanoma, head and neck, liver or kidney cancer. Both conserved end residues are part of each CDR3. D genes are given only for firm matches. Size is omitted from some rows. Given values are once, few, many or a class for expanded clones.

TRBJ2-1	TRBD2	few	TRBV2	TGTGCCAGCAGCACTAGCGGGAGTCTCTACAATGAGCAGTTCTTC	CASSTSGSLYNEQFF
TRBJ2-1	NA	NA	TRBV11-3	TGTGCCAGCAGCTCCACCTCTATCTACAATGAGCAGTTCTTC	CASSSTSIYNEQFF
TRBJ2-7	NA	once	TRBV18	TGTGCCAGCTCTGCAGACTACGAGCAGTACTTC	CASSADYEQYF
TRBJ2-7	NA	NA	TRBV7-9	TGTGCCAGCAGCTCACCCGGGACATCCTACGAGCAGTACTTC	CASSSPGTSYEQYF
TRBJ2-7	TRBD2	once	TRBV6-5	TGTGCCAGCAGTTACTCTGGGACTAGCAGATACGAGCAGTACTTC	CASSYSGTSRYEQYF
TRBJ2-2	NA	NA	TRBV27	TGTGCCAGTAGGGGGGCGAACACCGGGGAGCTGTTTTTT	CASRGANTGELFF
TRBJ1-1	NA	NA	TRBV28	TGTGCCAGCAGTTTCCCGGGGGCTGAAGCTTTCTTT	CASSFPGAEAFF
TRBJ2-7	TRBD1	NA	TRBV4-1	TGCGCCAGCAGCCAAGCGACAGGGTTCGAGCAGTACTTC	CASSQATGFEQYF
TRBJ2-1	NA	NA	TRBV7-3	TGTGCCAGCAGCTTAAGTTATCTGGGTGGGAGTGATGAGCAGTTCTTC	CASSLSYLGGSDEQFF
TRBJ2-7	NA	NA	TRBV7-9	TGTGCCAGCAGCTTAGCCTTAGCGCCGGGCGAGCAGTACTTC	CASSLALAPGEQYF
TRBJ2-1	NA	few	TRBV9	TGTGCCAGCAGCGTAGGAGGGCAGCGGGACAATGAGCAGTTCTTC	CASSVGGQRDNEQFF
TRBJ2-1	NA	NA	TRBV27	TGTGCCAGCAGTTTATCCCGACTGGGCTTTGAGCAGTTCTTC	CASSLSRLGFEQFF
TRBJ2-5	NA	NA	TRBV6-5	TGTGCCAGCAGTTGGCAGCGGAAAGAGACCCAGTACTTC	CASSWQRKETQYF
TRBJ2-1	TRBD2	NA	TRBV27	TGTGCCAGCAGTTTAAGGATCCCGGGACTAGCGGGAGATGAGCAGTTCTTC	CASSLRIPGLAGDEQFF
TRBJ2-1	NA	NA	TRBV9	TGTGCCAGCAGCCTTACCCTGGGCGGGGTGGGGCAGTTCTTC	CASSLTLGGVGQFF
TRBJ2-7	NA	NA	TRBV7-2	TGTGCCAGCAGCTCCTTAGCGGCCAGCTCCTACGAGCAGTACTTC	CASSSLAASSYEQYF
TRBJ2-1	TRBD2	NA	TRBV28	TGTGCCAGCAACTTAGCGGGCTACAATGAGCAGTTCTTC	CASNLAGYNEQFF
TRBJ2-1	TRBD2	NA	TRBV11-3	TGTGCCAGCAGCCTTAGCGGGACGGTGTACAATGAGCAGTTCTTC	CASSLSGTVYNEQFF
TRBJ2-1	NA	once	TRBV4-3	TGCGCCAGCAGCCAAACATCCCAGGGGGGGGACGATGAGCAGTTCTTC	CASSQTSQGGDDEQFF
TRBJ2-2	NA	NA	TRBV27	TGTGCCAGCAGTTACCAGGGCTACACCGGGGAGCTGTTTTTT	CASSYQGYTGELFF
TRBJ2-2	NA	NA	TRBV7-2	TGTGCCAGCAGCACAAACACCGGGGAGCTGTTTTTT	CASSTNTGELFF
TRBJ2-5	NA	NA	TRBV13	TGTGCCAGCAGCTTTAACCGAAAAGAGACCCAGTACTTC	CASSFNRKETQYF
TRBJ2-1	NA	few	TRBV15	TGTGCCACCAGCAGAGTTTTGGAGCAATGGGAGCAGTTCTTC	CATSRVLEQWEQFF
TRBJ2-2	TRBD2	NA	TRBV11-3	TGTGCCAGCAGCTTAGGACTAGCGGGAGTCACCGGGGAGCTGTTTTTT	CASSLGLAGVTGELFF